This TCR beta chain was captured by sequencing in a study of cytomegalovirus exposure and HLA in healthy donors. The CDR3 runs 16 residues. V was shortened by 5 bases and J by 2 bases, with 16 bases between the two germline ends. CDR1 is SGHRS, CDR2 YFSETQ, per germline. The table came from immunoSEQ multiplex PCR; TCRdb's copy has only in-frame clones and leaves some out. The sample shows about 120,000 clones, around nine tenths of them seen only once. As concerns this clone: The antigen is undetermined.

General study findings and limits: Overall, around 150 TCR beta chains were annotated as cytomegalovirus-associated. Later, an analysis found that TCR clusters from the first cohort tended to co-occur in the 120 validation repertoires. Most TCR sequences were seen very rarely across donors, but some public TCRs occurred in many.

The donors were part of the validation cohort of roughly 110 subjects. That cohort was separate from the first cohort, which comprised 670 or so subjects. The source of this sequence is a woman between 18 and 29 years old in good health and CMV-seronegative. The chain links TRBV5-1 to TRBJ2-2; D not resolved. Sequencing was performed on PBMCs. CDR3 DNA sequence: TGCGCCAGCAGGCACGACTCGACTGTTAACACCGGGGAGCTGTTTTTT. It encodes CASRHDSTVNTGELFF.